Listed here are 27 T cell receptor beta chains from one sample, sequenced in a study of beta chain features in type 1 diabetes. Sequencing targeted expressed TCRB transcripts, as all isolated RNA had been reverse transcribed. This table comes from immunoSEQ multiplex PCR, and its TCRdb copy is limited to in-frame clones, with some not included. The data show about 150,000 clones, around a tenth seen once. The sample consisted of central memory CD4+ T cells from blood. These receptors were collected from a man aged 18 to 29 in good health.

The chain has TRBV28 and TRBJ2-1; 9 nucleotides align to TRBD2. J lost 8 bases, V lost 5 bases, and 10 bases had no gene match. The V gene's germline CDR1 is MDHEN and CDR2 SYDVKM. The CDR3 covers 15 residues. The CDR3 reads CASSVMGLALDEQFF. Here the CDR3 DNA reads TGTGCCAGCAGTGTAATGGGACTAGCATTGGATGAGCAGTTCTTC.

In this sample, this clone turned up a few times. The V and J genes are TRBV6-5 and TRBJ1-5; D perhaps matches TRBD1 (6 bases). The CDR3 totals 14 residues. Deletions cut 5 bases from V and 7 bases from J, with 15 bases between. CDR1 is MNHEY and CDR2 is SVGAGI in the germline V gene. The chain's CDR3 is CASSEGTGPQPQHF. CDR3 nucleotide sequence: TGTGCCAGCAGTGAAGGAACAGGGCCACAGCCCCAGCATTTT.

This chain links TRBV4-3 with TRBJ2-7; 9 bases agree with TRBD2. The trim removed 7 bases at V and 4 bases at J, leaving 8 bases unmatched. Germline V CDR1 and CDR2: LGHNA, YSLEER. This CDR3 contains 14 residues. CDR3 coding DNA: TGCGCCAGCAACCGTGAGGCGGGGGGGTACGAGCAGTACTTC. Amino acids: CASNREAGGYEQYF.

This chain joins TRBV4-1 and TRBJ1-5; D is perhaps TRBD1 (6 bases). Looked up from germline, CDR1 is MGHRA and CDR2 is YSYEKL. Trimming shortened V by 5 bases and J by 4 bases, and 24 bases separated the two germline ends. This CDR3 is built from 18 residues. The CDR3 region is CASSYRQVGPQGNQPQHF. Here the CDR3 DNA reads TGCGCCAGCAGCTACCGACAGGTTGGACCACAGGGTAATCAGCCCCAGCATTTT.

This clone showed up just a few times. The chain's CDR3 is CASSPRQANYGYTF. DNA of the CDR3: TGTGCCAGCAGCCCCAGACAGGCTAACTATGGCTACACCTTC. V usage is TRBV5-4 and J usage is TRBJ1-2; possibly TRBD1 for D (6 bases). Germline assignment: CDR1 SGHNT and CDR2 YYREEE (reference sequence). Trimming removed 4 bases at V and 0 bases at J, with 10 bases between. The CDR3 contains 14 residues. Combining the CDR3 with reference TRBV5-4 and TRBJ1-2 gives the whole variable domain ETGVTQSPTHLIKTRGQQVTLRCSSQSGHNTVSWYQQALGQGPQFIFQYYREEENGRGNFPPRFSGLQFPNYSSELNVNALELDDSALYLCASSPRQANYGYTFGSGTRLTVV.

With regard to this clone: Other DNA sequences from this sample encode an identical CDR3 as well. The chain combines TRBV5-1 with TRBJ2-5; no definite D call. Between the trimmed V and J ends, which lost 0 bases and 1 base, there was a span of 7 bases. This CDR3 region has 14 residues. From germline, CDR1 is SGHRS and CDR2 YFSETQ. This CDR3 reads CASSLAAAQETQYF. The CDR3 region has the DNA TGCGCCAGCAGCTTGGCGGCGGCCCAAGAGACCCAGTACTTC.

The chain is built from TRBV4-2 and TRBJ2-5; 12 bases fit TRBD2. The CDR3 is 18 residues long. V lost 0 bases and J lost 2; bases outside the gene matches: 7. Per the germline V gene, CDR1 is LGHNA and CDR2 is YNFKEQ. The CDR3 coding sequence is TGTGCCAGCAGCCAAGACCCCGGTGGGACTAGCGGGCAAGAGACCCAGTACTTC. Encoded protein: CASSQDPGGTSGQETQYF.

CDR3 protein: CASSSIVGAEQYF. DNA of the CDR3: TGTGCCAGCAGTTCTATAGTGGGGGCCGAGCAGTACTTC. The rearrangement uses TRBV7-8 and TRBJ2-7, with D possibly being TRBD1 (6 bases). The germline V gene has CDR1 SGHVS and CDR2 FQNEAQ. Trimming cost V 6 bases and J 6 bases, with 15 bases left between them. This CDR3 contains 13 residues.

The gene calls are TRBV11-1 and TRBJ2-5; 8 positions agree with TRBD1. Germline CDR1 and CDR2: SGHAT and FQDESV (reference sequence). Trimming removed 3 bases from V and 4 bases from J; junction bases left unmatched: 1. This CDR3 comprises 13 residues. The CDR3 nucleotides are TGTGCCAGCAGCTTTGACAGGGGAGAGACCCAGTACTTC. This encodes CASSFDRGETQYF.

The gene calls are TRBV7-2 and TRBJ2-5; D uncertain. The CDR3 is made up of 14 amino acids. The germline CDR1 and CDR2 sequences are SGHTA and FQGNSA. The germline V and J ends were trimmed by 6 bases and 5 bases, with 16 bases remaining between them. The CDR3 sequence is CASSPDIGPETQYF. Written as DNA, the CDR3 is TGTGCCAGCAGTCCAGACATCGGCCCCGAGACCCAGTACTTC.

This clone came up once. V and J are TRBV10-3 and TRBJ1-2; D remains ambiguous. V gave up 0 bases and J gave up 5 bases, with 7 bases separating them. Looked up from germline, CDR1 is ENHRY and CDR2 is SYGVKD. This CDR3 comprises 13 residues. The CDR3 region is CAISESSWYGYTF. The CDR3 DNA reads TGTGCCATCAGTGAGTCGAGTTGGTATGGCTACACCTTC.

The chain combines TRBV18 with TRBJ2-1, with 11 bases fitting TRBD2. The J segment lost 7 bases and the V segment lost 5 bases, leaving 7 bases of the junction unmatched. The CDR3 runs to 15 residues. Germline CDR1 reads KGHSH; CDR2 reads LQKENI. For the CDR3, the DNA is TGTGCCAGCTCAGCGGGACTAGCGGACCTAAATGAGCAGTTCTTC. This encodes CASSAGLADLNEQFF.

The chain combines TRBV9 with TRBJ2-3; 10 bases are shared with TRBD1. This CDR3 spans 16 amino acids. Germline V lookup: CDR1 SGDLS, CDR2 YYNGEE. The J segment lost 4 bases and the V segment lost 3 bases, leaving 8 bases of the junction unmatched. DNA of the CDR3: TGTGCCAGCAGCGCCCGACAGGGGGCGGAGGCAGATACGCAGTATTTT. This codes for CASSARQGAEADTQYF.

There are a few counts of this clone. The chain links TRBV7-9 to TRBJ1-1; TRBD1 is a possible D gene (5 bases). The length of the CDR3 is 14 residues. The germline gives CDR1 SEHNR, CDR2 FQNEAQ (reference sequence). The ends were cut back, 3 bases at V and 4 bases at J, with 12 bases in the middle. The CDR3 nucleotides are TGTGCCAGCAGCTTCAGGGATGCAAGCACTGAAGCTTTCTTT. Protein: CASSFRDASTEAFF.

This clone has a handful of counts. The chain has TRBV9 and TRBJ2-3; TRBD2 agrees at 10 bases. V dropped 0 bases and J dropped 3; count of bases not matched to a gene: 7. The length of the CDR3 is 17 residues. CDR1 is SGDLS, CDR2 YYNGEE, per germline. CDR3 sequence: CASSVAVVAGGTDTQYF. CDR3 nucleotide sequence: TGTGCCAGCAGCGTAGCGGTGGTAGCGGGGGGAACAGATACGCAGTATTTT.

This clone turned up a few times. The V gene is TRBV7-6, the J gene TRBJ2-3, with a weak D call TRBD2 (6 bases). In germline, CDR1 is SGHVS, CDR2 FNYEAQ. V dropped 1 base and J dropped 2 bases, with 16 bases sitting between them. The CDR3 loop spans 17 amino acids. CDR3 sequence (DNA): TGTGCCAGCAGCTTAGAACCCCTAGCGAGTATCACAGATACGCAGTATTTT. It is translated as CASSLEPLASITDTQYF.

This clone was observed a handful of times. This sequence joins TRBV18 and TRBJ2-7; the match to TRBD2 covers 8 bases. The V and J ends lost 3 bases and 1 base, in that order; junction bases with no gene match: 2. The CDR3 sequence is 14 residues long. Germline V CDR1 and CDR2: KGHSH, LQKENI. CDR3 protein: CASSPSGESYEQYF. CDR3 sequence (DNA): TGTGCCAGCTCACCTAGCGGGGAATCCTACGAGCAGTACTTC.

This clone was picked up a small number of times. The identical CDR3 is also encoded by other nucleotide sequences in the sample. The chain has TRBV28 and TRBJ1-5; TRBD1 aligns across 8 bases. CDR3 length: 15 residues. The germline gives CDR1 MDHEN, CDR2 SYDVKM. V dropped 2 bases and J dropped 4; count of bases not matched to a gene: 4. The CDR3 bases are TGTGCCAGCAGTTTACCAGGGGGCTCGAATCAGCCCCAGCATTTT. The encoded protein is CASSLPGGSNQPQHF.

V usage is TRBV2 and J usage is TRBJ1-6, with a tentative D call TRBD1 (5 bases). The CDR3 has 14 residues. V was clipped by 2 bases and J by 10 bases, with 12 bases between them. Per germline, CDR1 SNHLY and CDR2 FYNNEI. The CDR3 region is CASSEQGNSSPLHF. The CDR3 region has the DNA TGTGCCAGCAGTGAACAGGGTAATAGCTCACCCCTCCACTTT.

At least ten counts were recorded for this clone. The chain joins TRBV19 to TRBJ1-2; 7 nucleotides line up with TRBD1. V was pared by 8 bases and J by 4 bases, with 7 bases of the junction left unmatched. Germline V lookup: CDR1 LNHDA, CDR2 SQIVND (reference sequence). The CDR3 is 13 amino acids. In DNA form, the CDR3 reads TGTGCCAGTGTTGGACAGGCCACCTATGGCTACACCTTC. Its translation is CASVGQATYGYTF.

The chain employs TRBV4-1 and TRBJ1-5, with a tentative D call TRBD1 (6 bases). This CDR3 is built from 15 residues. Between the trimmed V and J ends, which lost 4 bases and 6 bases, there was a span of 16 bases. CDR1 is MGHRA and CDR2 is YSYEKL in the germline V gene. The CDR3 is CASSLTDSIGQPQHF. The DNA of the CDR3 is TGCGCCAGCAGCCTCACGGACAGTATAGGTCAGCCCCAGCATTTT.

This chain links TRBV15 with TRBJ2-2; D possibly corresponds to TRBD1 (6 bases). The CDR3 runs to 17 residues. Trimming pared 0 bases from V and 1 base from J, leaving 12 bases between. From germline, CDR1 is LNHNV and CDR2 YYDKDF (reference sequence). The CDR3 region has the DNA TGTGCCACCAGCAGAGATCCCGGCAGGGGGAACACCGGGGAGCTGTTTTTT. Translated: CATSRDPGRGNTGELFF.

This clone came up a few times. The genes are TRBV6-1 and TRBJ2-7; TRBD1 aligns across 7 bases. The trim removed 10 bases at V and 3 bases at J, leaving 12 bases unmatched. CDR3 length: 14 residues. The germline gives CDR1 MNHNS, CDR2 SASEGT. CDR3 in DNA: TGTGCCATCAGAGACAGCAGGGGGTTCTACGAGCAGTACTTC. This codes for CAIRDSRGFYEQYF.

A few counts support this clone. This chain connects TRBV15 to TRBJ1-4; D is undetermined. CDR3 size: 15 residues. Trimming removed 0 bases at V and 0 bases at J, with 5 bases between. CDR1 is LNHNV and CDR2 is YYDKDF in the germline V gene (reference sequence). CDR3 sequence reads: CATSRDGTTNEKLFF. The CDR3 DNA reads TGTGCCACCAGCAGAGATGGCACAACTAATGAAAAACTGTTTTTT.

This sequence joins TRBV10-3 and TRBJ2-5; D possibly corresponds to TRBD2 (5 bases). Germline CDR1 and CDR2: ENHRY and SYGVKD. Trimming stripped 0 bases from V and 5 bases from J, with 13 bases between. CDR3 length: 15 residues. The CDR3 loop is CAISESSSREETQYF. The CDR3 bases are TGTGCCATCAGTGAGTCGAGTTCAAGGGAGGAGACCCAGTACTTC.

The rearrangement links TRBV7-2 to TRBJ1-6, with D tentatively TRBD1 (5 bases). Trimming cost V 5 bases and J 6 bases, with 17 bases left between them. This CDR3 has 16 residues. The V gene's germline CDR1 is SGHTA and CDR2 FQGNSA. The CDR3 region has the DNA TGTGCCAGCAGCCCCATAGACAGTTCCAGTAATTCACCCCTCCACTTT. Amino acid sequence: CASSPIDSSSNSPLHF.

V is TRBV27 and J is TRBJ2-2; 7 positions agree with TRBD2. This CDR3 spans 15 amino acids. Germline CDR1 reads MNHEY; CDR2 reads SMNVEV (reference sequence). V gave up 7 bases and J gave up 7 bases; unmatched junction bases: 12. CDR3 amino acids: CASIGGGRSGGELFF. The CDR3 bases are TGTGCCAGCATTGGGGGGGGTAGGAGTGGCGGGGAGCTGTTTTTT.